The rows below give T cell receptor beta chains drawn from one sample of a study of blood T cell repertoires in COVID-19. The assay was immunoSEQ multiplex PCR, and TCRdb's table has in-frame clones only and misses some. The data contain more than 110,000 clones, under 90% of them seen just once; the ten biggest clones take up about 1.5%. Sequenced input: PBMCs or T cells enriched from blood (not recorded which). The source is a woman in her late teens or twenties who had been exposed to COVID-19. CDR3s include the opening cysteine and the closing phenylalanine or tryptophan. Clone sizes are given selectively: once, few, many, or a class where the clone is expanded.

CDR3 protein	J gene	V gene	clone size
CASSVGLAGGGSSYNEQFF	TRBJ2-1	TRBV9	NA
CASSSKGAAPYGYTF	TRBJ1-2	TRBV28	NA
CASSFPGGVDTEAFF	TRBJ1-1	TRBV7-9	NA
CASSLNLWDREGTYEQYF	TRBJ2-7	TRBV7-3	once
CASSQDSSGLEQFF	TRBJ2-1	TRBV4-1	NA
CASSYRGQGTYEQYF	TRBJ2-7	TRBV6-5	few
CASSYSRGYYGYTF	TRBJ1-2	TRBV6-6	once
CASRMDRNYGYTF	TRBJ1-2	TRBV6-5	many
CASSPRTGGPYGYTF	TRBJ1-2	TRBV19	once
CASSTQAGSYNEQFF	TRBJ2-1	TRBV19	few
CASSVAGQQRNEQFF	TRBJ2-1	TRBV9	once
CAWRPGTTNTGELFF	TRBJ2-2	TRBV30	NA
CASSLLAGVYEQYF	TRBJ2-7	TRBV28	NA
CASSQARSSYNSPLHF	TRBJ1-6	TRBV5-8	NA
CSVEIGGFTEAFF	TRBJ1-1	TRBV29-1	NA
CASSPPGQRLSYTF	TRBJ1-2	TRBV18	NA
CATSRGGAGQPQHF	TRBJ1-5	TRBV15	NA
CASSLNPNLGGPGGEQYF	TRBJ2-7	TRBV7-3	NA
CASATIQGSGNIQYF	TRBJ2-4	TRBV19	NA
CASSLGGSAGVVGELFF	TRBJ2-2	TRBV11-2	NA
CASSLPLAGDDGEQYF	TRBJ2-7	TRBV5-6	NA
CASRWGIRREVYNEQFF	TRBJ2-1	TRBV11-2	NA
CASSLIVSGELFF	TRBJ2-2	TRBV27	NA
CASSRDRAGYEQYF	TRBJ2-7	TRBV6-5	NA
CSLKGTGWGDTQYF	TRBJ2-3	TRBV29-1	NA
CASSPSTGGYQPQHF	TRBJ1-5	TRBV18	NA
CASRASYEQYF	TRBJ2-7	TRBV2	NA
CAISASGASYEQYF	TRBJ2-7	TRBV10-3	NA
CASSPSFGSSYEQYF	TRBJ2-7	TRBV18	NA
CASRPTVSSYEQYF	TRBJ2-7	TRBV2	NA
CASRQGAINEKLFF	TRBJ1-4	TRBV19	few
CASSYLGATSGLNEQFF	TRBJ2-1	TRBV11-3	NA
CASSQDQFIAGGRTGELFF	TRBJ2-2	TRBV4-3	NA
CASSRRGGETQYF	TRBJ2-5	TRBV19	NA
CASSSGTGSDGGYTF	TRBJ1-2	TRBV27	NA
CASSQDRFYGYTF	TRBJ1-2	TRBV19	NA
CATSDPLEGYTF	TRBJ1-2	TRBV24-1	once
CASREVATNEKLFF	TRBJ1-4	TRBV7-9	NA
CASSQGTSGRNYNEQFF	TRBJ2-1	TRBV4-1	NA
CASSIEGRTNYGYTF	TRBJ1-2	TRBV19	NA
CASSHGTSGTGELFF	TRBJ2-2	TRBV13	few
CASNNRVQGSRDGYTF	TRBJ1-2	TRBV7-9	once